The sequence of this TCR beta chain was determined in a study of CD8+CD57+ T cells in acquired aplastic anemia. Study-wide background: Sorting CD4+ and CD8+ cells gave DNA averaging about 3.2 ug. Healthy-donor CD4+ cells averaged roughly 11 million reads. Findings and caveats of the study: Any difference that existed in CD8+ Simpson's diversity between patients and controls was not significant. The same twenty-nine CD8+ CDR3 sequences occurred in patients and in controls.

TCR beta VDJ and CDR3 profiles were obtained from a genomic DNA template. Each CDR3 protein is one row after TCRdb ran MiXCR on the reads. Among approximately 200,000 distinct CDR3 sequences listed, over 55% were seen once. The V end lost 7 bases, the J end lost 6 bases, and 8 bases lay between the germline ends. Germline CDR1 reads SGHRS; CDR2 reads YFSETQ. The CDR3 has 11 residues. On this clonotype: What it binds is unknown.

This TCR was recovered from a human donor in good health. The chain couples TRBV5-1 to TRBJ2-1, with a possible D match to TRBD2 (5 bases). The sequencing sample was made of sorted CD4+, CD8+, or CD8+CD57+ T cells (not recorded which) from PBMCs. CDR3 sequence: CASGRANEQFF. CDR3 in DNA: TGCGCCAGCGGGAGAGCCAATGAGCAGTTCTTC.